The 13 T cell receptor beta chains reported below all come from one sample, sequenced in a study of blood T cell repertoires in COVID-19. Sequencing was performed with immunoSEQ multiplex PCR; in TCRdb, only in-frame clones are kept and a portion is missing. This table holds some 60,000 clones, approximately 91% found once. The sequencing sample was made of peripheral blood. The receptors stem from a human donor in a cohort sampled during active COVID-19.

The chain carries TRBV5-1 and TRBJ2-7; 15 bases line up with TRBD2. The V gene end was trimmed by 4 bases and the J gene end by 7 bases; junction bases not matched to a gene: 9. Germline V gene lookup returns CDR1 SGHRS and CDR2 YFSETQ. The CDR3 runs to 16 residues. The CDR3 protein is CASSRWTSGRAEEQYF. For the CDR3, the DNA is TGCGCCAGCAGCAGATGGACTAGCGGGAGGGCTGAGGAGCAGTACTTC.

The chain is built from TRBV12-3 or TRBV12-4 and TRBJ2-7; TRBD1 might be the D (5 bases). The germline V and J ends were trimmed by 5 bases and 6 bases, with 14 bases remaining between them. The CDR3 runs to 13 residues. The CDR3 reads CASSLGRLGEQYF. The CDR3 DNA is TGTGCCAGCAGTCTGGGGCGACTGGGCGAGCAGTACTTC.

The gene calls are TRBV27 and TRBJ2-3; 7 bases map to TRBD1. The V gene's germline CDR1 is MNHEY and CDR2 SMNVEV (reference sequence). The V and J ends lost 4 bases and 2 bases, in that order; junction bases with no gene match: 6. The CDR3 loop spans 15 amino acids. The CDR3 loop reads CASSSTGFNTDTQYF. The CDR3 DNA reads TGTGCCAGCAGTTCGACAGGGTTTAACACAGATACGCAGTATTTT.

This clone has a single count. The CDR3 region is CASSLAKRGGMSTEAFF. In nucleotides, the CDR3 is TGTGCCAGCAGCTTAGCGAAGAGGGGCGGGATGAGCACTGAAGCTTTCTTT. This chain uses TRBV7-9 with TRBJ1-1, with D possibly matching TRBD1 (5 bases). The germline gives CDR1 SEHNR, CDR2 FQNEAQ (reference sequence). This CDR3 is 17 amino acids long. Trimming took 0 bases from V and 4 from J, leaving 18 bases between them.

On this clone itself: A read error may account for a junction end that differs from germline. The V and J genes are TRBV4-1 and TRBJ1-5; D unresolved. There are 13 residues in the CDR3. Looked up from germline, CDR1 is MGHRA and CDR2 is YSYEKL. CDR3 sequence (DNA): TGCGCCAGCAGCCAAGCGACAAATCCGCCCCAGCATTTT. This translates into CASSQATNPPQHF.

The rearrangement links TRBV7-8 to TRBJ2-1; 13 nucleotides align to TRBD2. The CDR3 length is 15 residues. Per germline, CDR1 SGHVS and CDR2 FQNEAQ. The junction had 2 bases not matched to a gene; V was cut back by 5 bases and J by 4 bases. CDR3 coding DNA: TGTGCCAGCAGCCAACTAGCGGGAGGGTACAATGAGCAGTTCTTC. It encodes CASSQLAGGYNEQFF.

The chain combines TRBV18 with TRBJ1-1; possible D gene TRBD1, 6 bases. The V end lost 3 bases, the J end lost 1 base, and 12 bases lay between the germline ends. From germline, CDR1 is KGHSH and CDR2 LQKENI. The CDR3 extends over 15 amino acids. In DNA, the CDR3 is TGTGCCAGCTCACCTAATGGGGGCGAGAACACTGAAGCTTTCTTT. Amino acid sequence: CASSPNGGENTEAFF.

The rearrangement links TRBV5-1 to TRBJ1-3, with a weak D call TRBD1 (6 bases). This CDR3 has 14 residues. With 4 bases removed from V and 2 bases from J, the gap between germline ends came to 10 bases. Germline assignment: CDR1 SGHRS and CDR2 YFSETQ. In DNA, the CDR3 is TGCGCCAGCAGCCATGGGACAACTGGAAACACCATATATTTT. Protein product: CASSHGTTGNTIYF.

The rearrangement links TRBV27 to TRBJ1-5; D gene unclear. The ends were cut back, 4 bases at V and 6 bases at J, with 10 bases in the middle. CDR1 and CDR2 (germline): MNHEY, SMNVEV (reference sequence). The CDR3 loop spans 13 amino acids. The CDR3 protein is CASSSFRGQPQHF. CDR3 DNA sequence: TGTGCCAGCAGTTCCTTCAGAGGTCAGCCCCAGCATTTT.

The V gene is TRBV12-5, the J gene TRBJ2-7; 9 bases map to TRBD1. V lost 6 bases, J lost 3 bases, and 3 bases stayed unmatched. The germline V gene has CDR1 LGHNT and CDR2 FRNRAP. This CDR3 region has 13 residues. The CDR3 DNA reads as TGTGCTAGTGGCTCGGGACAGGGCTACGAGCAGTACTTC. Amino acid sequence: CASGSGQGYEQYF.

The chain combines TRBV28 with TRBJ2-7; no definite D call. CDR1 is MDHEN, CDR2 SYDVKM, per germline. Trimming removed 6 bases at V and 3 bases at J, with 6 bases between. The CDR3 has 11 residues. CDR3 DNA: TGTGCCAGCAGGGAGAGCTACGAGCAGTACTTC. Translated: CASRESYEQYF.

The chain uses TRBV19 and TRBJ1-5; TRBD1 aligns across 8 bases. Germline loops: CDR1 LNHDA, CDR2 SQIVND (reference sequence). This CDR3 has 16 amino acids. After removal of 9 bases from V and 2 bases from J, the junction contained 12 bases not matched to a gene. DNA of the CDR3: TGTGCCAGCGGGGACAGGAGGTTTGCGGGCAATCAGCCCCAGCATTTT. It codes for CASGDRRFAGNQPQHF.

This rearrangement joins TRBV5-5 to TRBJ1-5; D gene uncertain. The CDR3 runs 13 residues. Per germline, CDR1 SGHKS and CDR2 YYEKEE (reference sequence). Trimming cost V 4 bases and J 5 bases, with 10 bases left between them. The CDR3 sequence is CASSLGSDQPQHF. CDR3 nucleotides: TGTGCCAGCAGCCTCGGGTCTGATCAGCCCCAGCATTTT.